This T cell receptor (beta chain) was captured by sequencing in a study of T cell responses to AZD1222 COVID-19 vaccine. General study points: Spike-specific TCR breadth and depth rose after two AZD1222 doses. As reported, nearly half of all spike-specific TCRs target variant regions that are unmutated.

On this clone itself: Its target is not known.

Produced via immunoSEQ multiplex PCR; TCRdb's table is partial and in-frame only. The sample comprises some 170,000 clones, roughly 93% of which are singletons, and around 0.97% rests with the top ten. The sequence came from an adult who received the MenACWY meningococcal vaccine as a control. The sample was peripheral blood, taken 28 days after the second dose of the MenACWY control vaccine.

The CDR3 spells CASSPVAGKYTEAFF. The CDR3 DNA sequence: TGTGCCAGTAGCCCAGTCGCGGGAAAGTACACTGAAGCTTTCTTT. This chain joins TRBV19 and TRBJ1-1; D is unclear. Germline values: CDR1 LNHDA, CDR2 SQIVND (reference sequence). The CDR3 is made up of 15 amino acids. The V end lost 6 bases, the J end lost 3 bases, and 17 bases lay between the germline ends.